This is a list of T cell receptor beta chains from one sample in a study of tumor-infiltrating lymphocytes in localized non-small cell lung cancer. Measured with immunoSEQ multiplex PCR; TCRdb has only the in-frame clones, and not every one. The sample contains more than 10,000 clones, 70% to 90% of which appear only once. Sequences were obtained from uninvolved lung tissue not adjacent to the tumor. The origin of the receptors is a human donor with non-small cell lung cancer. The CDR3 runs from the conserved cysteine through the conserved F or W. A D gene is named only where the DNA matches it firmly. Where a row states a size, it is once, few, many or the class of an expanded clone; other rows omit it.

V	size	D	J	DNA	CDR3
TRBV2	NA	NA	TRBJ1-2	TGTGCCAGCAGTGAGCAAGGGGGGAACTATGGCTACACCTTC	CASSEQGGNYGYTF
TRBV15	NA	NA	TRBJ2-7	TGTGCCACCAGCAGTACCAGGGGAGAGTACTCCTACGAGCAGTACTTC	CATSSTRGEYSYEQYF
TRBV6-1	NA	NA	TRBJ2-3	TGTGCCAGCAGGGGGTCAGGGCTAGATACGCAGTATTTT	CASRGSGLDTQYF
TRBV6-5	once	TRBD1	TRBJ2-5	TGTGCCAGCAGATCGACAGGGGGAGGTTCAGAGTCCCAGTACTTC	CASRSTGGGSESQYF
TRBV5-1	NA	TRBD2	TRBJ2-3	TGCGCCAGCAGTGCGGGGGGGCCTGAAGATACGCAGTATTTT	CASSAGGPEDTQYF
TRBV7-3	NA	NA	TRBJ1-1	TGTGCCAGCAGCTCTCAGGGGCCCGTTACTGAAGCTTTCTTT	CASSSQGPVTEAFF
TRBV7-9	NA	NA	TRBJ1-4	TGTGCCAGCAGCTTAGAGGGGTTGGATAATGAAAAACTGTTTTTT	CASSLEGLDNEKLFF
TRBV11-2	few	NA	TRBJ1-1	TGTGCCAGCACCCCGGAATGGGGACGCACTGAAGCTTTCTTT	CASTPEWGRTEAFF
TRBV11-1	NA	NA	TRBJ1-5	TGTGCCAGCAGCGAGACCATCGATCAGCCCCAGCATTTT	CASSETIDQPQHF
TRBV19	NA	NA	TRBJ1-5	TGTGCCAGTAGTATGGGGGCAGGGACGATCAATCAGCCCCAGCATTTT	CASSMGAGTINQPQHF
TRBV5-4	NA	TRBD1	TRBJ1-4	TGTGCCAGCAGCTCGGAAGACAGGGAACCTAATGAAAAACTGTTTTTT	CASSSEDREPNEKLFF
TRBV19	once	TRBD1	TRBJ1-1	TGTGCCAGTAGGAGACAGGGGAACACTGAAGCTTTCTTT	CASRRQGNTEAFF
TRBV2	NA	TRBD1	TRBJ2-7	TGTGCCAGCAGTGCGTATCCCGGACAGGGGGCCGAGCAGTACTTC	CASSAYPGQGAEQYF
TRBV30	NA	TRBD1	TRBJ2-2	TGTGCCTTTACTACCCTCCCGGGACAGGGAAGGGGGAAGCTGTTTTTT	CAFTTLPGQGRGKLFF
TRBV7-8	NA	TRBD2	TRBJ2-1	TGTGCCAGCAGCTTAGTGCCCCGGGCGGGAGGGCCGGGCAATGAGCAGTTCTTC	CASSLVPRAGGPGNEQFF
TRBV4-1	NA	TRBD2	TRBJ2-3	TGCGCCAGCAGCCAAGACATTCTAGCGGGAGCTAGCACAGATACGCAGTATTTT	CASSQDILAGASTDTQYF
TRBV29-1	NA	TRBD1	TRBJ1-2	TGCAGCGTTGTGGGGGCCGGGACAGGGGGCGATAACTATGGCTACACCTTC	CSVVGAGTGGDNYGYTF
TRBV6-1	NA	NA	TRBJ1-2	TGTGCCAGCAGTGAAGACAGGGTTGGCGGCTACACCTTC	CASSEDRVGGYTF
TRBV29-1	NA	NA	TRBJ1-2	TGCAGCGTTGAATGGGGAGGGGGACTGGATTGGTATGGCTACACCTTC	CSVEWGGGLDWYGYTF
TRBV13	NA	TRBD1	TRBJ1-2	TGTGCCAGCACTACTGGGAACAGGGGATCGAACGGCTACACCTTC	CASTTGNRGSNGYTF
TRBV14	NA	NA	TRBJ2-3	TGTGCCAGCAGCCAAGGTTTTCAGGGTGGTACGCAGTATTTT	CASSQGFQGGTQYF
TRBV11-2	NA	NA	TRBJ2-7	TGTGCCAGCAGCCCCCTATACTCCTACGAGCAGTACTTC	CASSPLYSYEQYF
TRBV6-1	NA	NA	TRBJ1-1	TGTGCCGCGGCCGGGCGAGGGAGCACTGAAGCTTTCTTT	CAAAGRGSTEAFF
TRBV7-9	NA	TRBD1	TRBJ2-2	TGTGCCAGCAGCTGGGGACAGAGCACCGGGGAGCTGTTTTTT	CASSWGQSTGELFF
TRBV7-2	NA	TRBD2	TRBJ2-7	TGTGCCAGCAGCCCACGGACTAGCAATCCCTACGAGCAGTACTTC	CASSPRTSNPYEQYF
TRBV7-2	NA	NA	TRBJ1-4	TGTGCCAGCAGCCAGGGAGAAAAACTGTTTTTT	CASSQGEKLFF
TRBV6-4	NA	TRBD2	TRBJ2-1	TGTGCCAGCAGTGACTCTATTCTAGGACTAGCGGGCCCTAACAATGAGCAGTTCTTC	CASSDSILGLAGPNNEQFF
TRBV4-2	NA	NA	TRBJ2-7	TGTGCCAGCAGCCAAGCTTCTCCCTCTAACAACGAGCAGTACTTC	CASSQASPSNNEQYF
TRBV5-1	NA	NA	TRBJ2-7	TGCGCCAGCAGCTTGGCTTTCACAGGGTTAGGGCAGTACTTC	CASSLAFTGLGQYF
TRBV5-4	NA	NA	TRBJ1-2	TGTGCCAGCAGCTTCACAGAGGGGTATGGCTACACCTTC	CASSFTEGYGYTF
TRBV7-2	NA	NA	TRBJ1-5	TGTGCCAGCAGCTGGGGGGAAGTGAGCTCCCCCCAGCATTTT	CASSWGEVSSPQHF
TRBV5-1	NA	NA	TRBJ2-5	TGCGCCAGCAGCTTACAGGCCCAAGAGACCCAGTACTTC	CASSLQAQETQYF
TRBV19	NA	TRBD2	TRBJ2-7	TGTGCCAGTAGTATGGGACTAGCTGGCCCCTACGAGCAGTACTTC	CASSMGLAGPYEQYF
TRBV30	NA	NA	TRBJ1-5	TGTGCCTGGCGCAGCGGGGGCTGGGAGCCCCAGCATTTT	CAWRSGGWEPQHF
TRBV5-1	NA	TRBD1	TRBJ2-7	TGCGCCAGCAGCTTGGCCTCCGGGACAGGGGGCCCCGAGCAGTACTTC	CASSLASGTGGPEQYF
TRBV2	few	NA	TRBJ2-7	TGTGCCAGCAGTGTGGATGGCTACGAGCAGTACTTC	CASSVDGYEQYF
TRBV7-6	NA	TRBD1	TRBJ2-3	TGTGCCAGCAGCTTAGGCGACAGGGCGGGCCCAGATACGCAGTATTTT	CASSLGDRAGPDTQYF
TRBV6-5	NA	NA	TRBJ1-3	TGTGCCAGCAGAAACCGGGACATCTCTGGAAACACCATATATTTT	CASRNRDISGNTIYF
TRBV14	NA	NA	TRBJ1-2	TGTGCCAGCAGCCAAGGCCGTTATGGCTACACCTTC	CASSQGRYGYTF
TRBV29-1	few	NA	TRBJ1-2	TGCAGCGTTGAACGGTCGTTGGGGAACTATGGCTACACCTTC	CSVERSLGNYGYTF
TRBV30	NA	TRBD1	TRBJ1-5	TGTGCCTGGAGTATGCCAGGGGGCTTTCAGCCCCAGCATTTT	CAWSMPGGFQPQHF
TRBV25-1	NA	TRBD2	TRBJ2-5	TGTGCCAGCAGTGGCCATTTAGGGGAGGGGTCGGAGACCCAGTACTTC	CASSGHLGEGSETQYF
TRBV6-6	NA	NA	TRBJ1-5	TGTGCCAGCAGTTTAGGGGGAGGGAGGCAGCCCCAGCATTTT	CASSLGGGRQPQHF
TRBV14	NA	TRBD1	TRBJ2-7	TGTGCCAGCAGCTTGACAGGGATATTGGGTGAGCAGTACTTC	CASSLTGILGEQYF
TRBV7-9	NA	NA	TRBJ2-5	TGTGCCAGCAGCTTAGACACTCTCCAAGAGACCCAGTACTTC	CASSLDTLQETQYF
TRBV29-1	NA	TRBD2	TRBJ2-1	TGCAGCGTTGAAGATGATCGCGGGAGTAGGTATGAGCAGTTCTTC	CSVEDDRGSRYEQFF